The present T cell receptor (beta chain) was sequenced within a study of regulatory T cells in long-lasting Graves disease. Through Arm-PCR of CDR3 regions and iRepertoire HTBI primers, TCR beta libraries were built. In the study's own analysis: Overall, samples carried over 60 TRBV and about 14 TRBJ segments. Each CDR3 protein is one row after TCRdb ran MiXCR on the multiplex PCR reads. The V and J calls here are based on TCRdb, not the publication. The sample has around 420,000 distinct CDR3 sequences, around 15% seen once. Noted time point: newly diagnosed GD, antithyroid drugs for less than 3 months. RNA extracted from PBMCs served as the sequencing template. General study results and limits: Among persistent patients, a larger number of public clonotypes were shared (about 3,000) than among newly diagnosed patients (under 1,000). Persistent disease favored TRBV28, TRBJ1-2 and TRBJ2-5. Persistent Graves' patients showed less TCR diversity than newly diagnosed patients showed.

With 5 bases clipped from V and 0 bases from J, the junction kept 19 bases outside the gene matches. The CDR3 totals 20 residues. Germline lookup yields CDR1 SGHTA and CDR2 FQGNSA. In this sample, this clonotype turned up many times. Its antigen is still unknown. The source is a female donor with Graves disease. The sequencing here drew on peripheral blood mononuclear cells (PBMCs), taken at new diagnosis, from a patient treated with antithyroid drugs. The V and J genes are TRBV7-2 and TRBJ2-1; 7 bases fit TRBD2. The CDR3 region has the DNA TGTGCCAGCAGCCCGATAGTGAGGATACGGCGGGGGAGCTCCTACAATGAGCAGTTCTTC. Translating gives CASSPIVRIRRGSSYNEQFF. Combining the CDR3 with reference TRBV7-2 and TRBJ2-1 gives the whole variable domain GAGVSQSPSNKVTEKGKDVELRCDPISGHTALYWYRQSLGQGLEFLIYFQGNSAPDKSGLPSDRFSAERTGGSVSTLTIQRTQQEDSAVYLCASSPIVRIRRGSSYNEQFFGPGTRLTVL.